What follows is one T cell receptor beta chain and its context. Its antigen is currently unknown. The survey-level immunoSEQ assay was used. Authors' data handling: The detection floor for productive clonotype frequency was 2.59 x 10-5. Data came from immunoSEQ multiplex PCR; TCRdb stores just in-frame clones and leaves some out. The DNA gave D and trimming, while V, J and clone size come from that table. Of approximately 33,000 clones in the sample, 88% are singletons; the top ten hold approximately 1%. This CDR3 is built from 14 residues. The germline V gene has CDR1 MNHEY and CDR2 SVGAGI. This specimen belongs to a study of STAT5B mutations in CD4+ large granular lymphocyte leukemia. Healthy controls were blood donor buffy coats. Regarding the study as a whole: Top patient clones used TRBV06 genes more often: 8/27 versus 2/35 in controls.

The specimen was CD4+ T cells from blood buffy coats. This clonotype was sampled from a human donor in good health. V gene TRBV6-5 combines with J gene TRBJ2-5; possibly TRBD1 for D (5 bases). The tail of the sequence fits TRBJ2-7 better, so the J call may be wrong. The CDR3, as DNA: TGTGCCACCAGGGTGGGTTTAACACTCGGCGAGCAGTACTTC. This codes for CATRVGLTLGEQYF.